The clone carrying this TCR beta chain was detected ten times or more. V lost 1 base and J 0 bases, leaving 10 bases between the germline ends. The CDR3 sequence is 16 residues long. This record comes from a study of T cells in Graves' hyperthyroidism and ophthalmopathy. RNA transcripts were the template for amplifying TCR beta CDR3 regions. Using the HTBI primer set, a first-round RT-PCR was run on the TCR CDR3. TCRdb recomputed calls from the multiplex PCR reads with MiXCR, one row per CDR3 protein. Among around 300,000 distinct CDR3 sequences listed, 10% to 15% were seen once. The TCR sequence derives from a woman aged 30 to 39 with Graves' hyperthyroidism that later progressed to Graves' ophthalmopathy. The rearrangement links TRBV12-3 or TRBV12-4 to TRBJ1-3; D is uncertain. The sample consisted of blood. This CDR3 reads CASSLGTESSGNTIYF. For the CDR3, the DNA is TGTGCCAGCAGTTTAGGGACGGAGAGCTCTGGAAACACCATATATTTT.